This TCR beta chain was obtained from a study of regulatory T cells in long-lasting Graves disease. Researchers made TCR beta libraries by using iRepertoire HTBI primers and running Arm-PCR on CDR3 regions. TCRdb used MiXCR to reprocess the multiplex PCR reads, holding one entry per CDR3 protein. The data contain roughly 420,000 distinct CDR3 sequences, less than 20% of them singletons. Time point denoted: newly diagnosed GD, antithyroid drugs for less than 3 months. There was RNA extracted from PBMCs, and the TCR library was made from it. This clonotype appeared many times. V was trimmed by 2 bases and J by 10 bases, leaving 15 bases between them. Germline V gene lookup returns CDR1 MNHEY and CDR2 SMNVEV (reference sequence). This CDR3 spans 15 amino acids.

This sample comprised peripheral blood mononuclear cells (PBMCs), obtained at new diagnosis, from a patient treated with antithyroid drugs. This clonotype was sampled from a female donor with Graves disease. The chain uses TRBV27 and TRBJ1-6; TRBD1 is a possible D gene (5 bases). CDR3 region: CASSLDEGIGSPLHF. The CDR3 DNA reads TGTGCCAGCAGTTTAGATGAGGGGATTGGGTCACCCCTCCACTTT.